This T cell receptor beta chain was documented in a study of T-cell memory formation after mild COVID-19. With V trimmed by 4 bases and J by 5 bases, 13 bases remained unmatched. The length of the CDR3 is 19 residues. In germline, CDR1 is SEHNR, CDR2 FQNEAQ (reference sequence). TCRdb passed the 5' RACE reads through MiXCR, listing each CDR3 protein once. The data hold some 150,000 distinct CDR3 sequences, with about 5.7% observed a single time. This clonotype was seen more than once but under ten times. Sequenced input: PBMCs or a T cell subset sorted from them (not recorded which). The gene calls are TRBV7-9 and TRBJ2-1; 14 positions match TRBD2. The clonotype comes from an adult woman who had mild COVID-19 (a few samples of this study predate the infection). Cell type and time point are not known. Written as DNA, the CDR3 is TGTGCCAGCAGCTCACGAAACCGACTAGCGGGGGGGCGAGACAATGAGCAGTTCTTC. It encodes CASSSRNRLAGGRDNEQFF.